This entry concerns a single TCR beta chain. Its target is not known. Aged about 6 to 95, donors were systemically healthy Caucasians from Russia. PBMCs, at least 6.5 million per sample, were isolated. This record belongs to a study of blood T cells in healthy people across ages. Sample-barcoded 5' priming and a J-beta primer mix drove a second PCR of roughly 7 to 11 cycles. From the 5' RACE reads, TCRdb called clonotypes with MiXCR, one entry per CDR3 protein. Among hundreds of thousands of distinct CDR3 sequences listed, around 48% were seen once. Study-wide results and limits: In long-lived donors, naive CD4+ cell counts and diversity exceeded those of aged donors.

Trimming cost V 7 bases and J 0 bases; bases outside gene matches: 9. Germline V gene lookup returns CDR1 ENHRY and CDR2 SYGVKD. This CDR3 is 16 amino acids long. The sequenced material came from blood. V is TRBV10-3 and J is TRBJ2-7, with 10 bases aligning to TRBD2. This TCR derives from a man aged 25-45 years in good health. CDR3 DNA sequence: TGTGCCATCACTAAGGGTAGCGGGGGGAGCTCCTACGAGCAGTACTTC. Its protein is CAITKGSGGSSYEQYF.